This TCR beta chain emerged from a study of blood T cell repertoires in COVID-19. Across the whole study: COVID-19 samples, acute and convalescent, were from the United States, Italy and Spain. The analysed material was cDNA or gDNA that came from T cells, B-cell-depleted T cells, or PBMCs.

Original analysis: Estimation of nucleated cell counts was performed using reference gene primer amplification. The protocol was immunoSEQ multiplex PCR, while the TCRdb copy is restricted to in-frame clones and leaves out a portion. V and J calls and clone size are as listed in that table; D and trimming were resolved from the DNA. This sample has about 160,000 clones, with about nine tenths found just once. The CDR3 is 14 residues long. Germline V gene sequence: CDR1 LNHNV, CDR2 YYDKDF (reference sequence). Losses at the gene ends were 2 bases for V and 0 bases for J; bases not matched to a gene: 0.

The chain uses TRBV15 and TRBJ1-1; 7 bases map to TRBD1. The clonotype originates from a man aged 55 to 70 with active or convalescent COVID-19. The specimen was peripheral blood. Here the CDR3 reads CATSRQGVNTEAFF. The CDR3 DNA is TGTGCCACCAGCAGACAGGGGGTGAACACTGAAGCTTTCTTT.